This T cell receptor (beta chain) was sequenced during a study of T cell clones after liver transplantation (dated by TCRdb to the late 2010s). Context from the whole study: The samples were obtained from ITN030ST, a randomized trial that attempted immunosuppression withdrawal within 2 years after liver transplantation. Donor-reactive T cell clones were identified by TCRbeta sequencing after a pre-transplant mixed lymphocyte reaction and then tracked in post-transplant blood. As an antigen-independent comparator for donor-reactive sequences, third party-reactive TCRbeta sequences were also identified from pre-transplant MLRs. Of the eight recipients, a few were HCV-positive, while the remaining recipients had been transplanted for non-autoimmune, non-viral indications. No induction therapy was given to the subjects, and standard immunosuppression was administered until randomization at 12-24 months post-transplant. Tolerance was defined as complete immunosuppression withdrawal for at least one year with no rise in liver enzymes beyond twice the upper limit of normal. Blood samples were collected pre-transplant, pre-randomization before withdrawal, and post-randomization after either complete withdrawal or failed withdrawal. A cohort of 8 liver transplant recipients was studied, of whom 3 were classified as tolerant and 5 as non-tolerant.

The paper as a whole reports these results and caveats: Because allograft tissue specimens were not available, migration of donor-reactive T cells into the graft, rather than deletion, may have occurred. Donor-reactive sequences decreased more than third party-reactive sequences, which suggests partial antigen-specific deletion that was not related to withdrawal success. After accounting for repertoire turnover, donor-reactive detection was significantly reduced in 7 of 8 subjects for CD4 and 8 of 8 for CD8. The conclusions were considered preliminary, being limited by small, heterogeneous patient numbers and non-standardized post-transplant time points. Circulating donor-reactive CD4 TCRbeta sequences fell significantly post-transplant in 5 of 8 subjects, irrespective of tolerance or HCV status. Low numbers of available donor cells limited the measurable donor-reactive repertoire in a couple of subjects.

Notes on this clone: Its antigen has not been determined. Per-nucleotide qualities are absent, and no much larger clonotype sits a single base away.

According to the study, the label for this sample's time point signals: pre-transplant. Thawed unstimulated PBMCs were stained for CD3, CD4 and CD8 and FACS-sorted into CD3+CD4+ and CD3+CD8+ populations. Each of the 8 studied subjects was randomized to immunosuppression withdrawal. The Qiagen DNeasy Blood and Tissue Kit was used for isolation of genomic DNA. Frozen genomic DNA underwent high-throughput TCRbeta CDR3 sequencing by immunoSEQ, including PCR amplification, mapping, bias correction and internal controls. In the source study's methods: Only productive rearrangements were retained, with each unique TCRbeta sequence defined by its CDR3 nucleotide sequence together with its V and J gene. For a sequence to be called donor-reactive, it needed a frequency of at least 0.01% and at least 5-fold expansion in CFSE-low cells compared with unstimulated pre-transplant cells. Minimum frequency thresholds were set for each subject on the basis of the unstimulated sample with the lowest template count, so that a detection power of at least 90% was ensured. Jensen-Shannon divergence between the top 1000 TCRbeta sequences after and before transplant was used to measure repertoire turnover. Changes in detection of donor-reactive sequences were tested with two-sided Fisher's exact tests. The source is immuneACCESS, and TCRdb retained only in-frame sequences with V and J called. Part of the clones is not carried over; for the studies checked, unresolved V genes explain less than half of this, and the remainder is unexplained. Clonal size and the V and J genes are those of that table, whereas D and trimming came from the DNA. Present in this sample are about 99,000 clones, more than 75% of which were seen just once. The ten largest clones represent just under 1% of the sample.

A distance of 15 bases separates the germline ends of V and J, which lose 6 bases and 4 bases respectively. CDR3 length: 15 amino acids, cysteine to phenylalanine. Of the read, only the CDR3 DNA is kept; its 45 bases are in frame from base 1. CDR1 SGHTA and CDR2 FQGTGA are derived from the germline V gene. The sample was CD4+ T cells from blood, taken before liver transplant. This TCR was sampled from a human donor who received a liver transplant. This sequence uses TRBV7-3 and TRBJ2-2; the D region may be TRBD1 or TRBD2, each matching 5 bases equally. The DNA is as follows: TGTGCCAGCAGGGGGACGGGATGGAGCACCGGGGAGCTGTTTTTT. Its product reads: CASRGTGWSTGELFF.